This TCR beta chain originates from a study of regulatory T cells. Study outcomes and limitations: Regulatory T cells showed the strongest V-J pair restriction and V/J gene skewing among patient repertoires.

Every patient with CD3G deficiency had evidence of autoimmunity. Patients aged 2 to 39 years had fewer naive and more memory CD4+ and CD8+ T cells. With regard to this clone: Its antigen is unknown.

The V gene lost 1 base and the J gene lost 1 base, with 5 bases spanning the gap. CDR3 length: 13 residues. The germline gives CDR1 SGHRS, CDR2 YFSETQ. The primer mix had 52 TRBV and 13 TRBJ primers. Clones were read by immunoSEQ multiplex PCR, and TCRdb kept only the in-frame ones, dropping some. Here the sample spans just over 20,000 clones, 93% being singletons. The sequence was obtained from a child under 10 years old with CD3G deficiency. The chain links TRBV5-1 to TRBJ1-1, with D unresolved. Sequences were obtained from CD8+ T cells sorted from blood. CDR3: CASSLNQNTEAFF. CDR3 bases: TGCGCCAGCAGCTTGAACCAGAACACTGAAGCTTTCTTT.